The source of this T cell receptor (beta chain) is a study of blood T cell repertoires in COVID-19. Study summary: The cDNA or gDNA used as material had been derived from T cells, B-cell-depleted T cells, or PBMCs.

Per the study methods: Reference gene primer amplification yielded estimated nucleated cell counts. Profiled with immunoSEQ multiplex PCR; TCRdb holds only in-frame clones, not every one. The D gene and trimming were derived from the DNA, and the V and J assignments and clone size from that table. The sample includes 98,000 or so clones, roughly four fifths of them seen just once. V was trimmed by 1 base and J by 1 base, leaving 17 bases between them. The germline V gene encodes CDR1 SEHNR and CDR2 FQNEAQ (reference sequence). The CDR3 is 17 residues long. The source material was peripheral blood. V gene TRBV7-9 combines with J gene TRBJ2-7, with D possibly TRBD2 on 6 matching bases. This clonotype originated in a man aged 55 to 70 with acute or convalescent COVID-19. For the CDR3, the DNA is TGTGCCAGCAGCTTAGGGAGGGGTGACAGTTTTTCCTACGAGCAGTACTTC. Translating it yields CASSLGRGDSFSYEQYF.